This record concerns one T cell receptor (beta chain) sequence. Its matching antigen is unknown. One junction end does not reproduce the germline sequence, and a read error may be involved. TCRdb's table, derived via immunoSEQ multiplex PCR, lists solely in-frame clones and lacks some. The sample lists 45,000 to 55,000 clones; 65% to 80% were seen once. This specimen belongs to a study of T cell responses to AZD1222 COVID-19 vaccine. Germline V gene lookup returns CDR1 SGHDT and CDR2 YYEEEE. This CDR3 has 12 residues. Study-wide findings and caveats: Unmutated variant regions are reportedly targeted by nearly half of spike-specific TCRs. In a largely white British group with more females than males, clonal diversity was possibly underestimated. Vaccine-associated CD4 TCRs ranged over spike, dominating at 160-218 and 743-854.

The genes are TRBV5-6 and TRBJ2-4; 7 nucleotides agree with TRBD1. This clonotype was sampled from an adult in good health. Sequencing was performed on peripheral blood, taken on day 0 of MenACWY control vaccination. As DNA, the CDR3 is TGTGCCAGCAGCCTACCACAGGGGCCCAGGAATTTC. Protein: CASSLPQGPRNF.